The present T cell receptor (beta chain) was sequenced within a study of identical twins. Every sampled donor was Caucasian and healthy. In this sample, this clonotype turned up many times. TCRdb re-called the 5' RACE reads through MiXCR, storing one row per CDR3 protein. The sample contains hundreds of thousands of distinct CDR3 sequences, about 9.4% of which appear only once. Germline V gene sequence: CDR1 SGHDN, CDR2 FVKESK. J was trimmed by 4 bases and V by 1 base; bases with no gene match: 6. CDR3 length: 15 amino acids. These data also formed part of another study, on yellow fever vaccine responses in identical twins.

The TCR sequence derives from a woman aged 18-35 years in good health. The source material was PBMCs. V usage is TRBV14 and J usage is TRBJ1-2; 7 nucleotides match TRBD1. The CDR3 DNA is TGTGCCAGCAGCCAAGTGGGGGACAGCCGCTATGGCTACACCTTC. Its translation is CASSQVGDSRYGYTF.